This entry concerns a single TCR beta chain. Its target is not known. TCRdb's copy holds only in-frame clones and misses some; the assay was immunoSEQ multiplex PCR. The sample contains some 40,000 clones, 86% of which appear only once. These data originate in a study of lymphopenia after photon versus proton radiotherapy. V gave up 4 bases and J gave up 6 bases; unmatched junction bases: 12. CDR1 is SGHVS, CDR2 FQNEAQ, per germline. CDR3 length equals 17 residues. Study-wide points: In patients who died, overall survival fell as post-nadir TCR diversity dropped more. Authors raise, but do not show, better survival with proton therapy.

This chain uses TRBV7-8 with TRBJ2-2, with 9 bases aligning to TRBD2. The clonotype was recovered from a woman aged 70-85 years with pancreatic cancer. Some clones in this sample may be carry-over from other donors' samples. The sample here was peripheral blood, taken from a patient treated with proton-based radiotherapy. The CDR3 region has the DNA TGTGCCAGCAGCTCCCTAGGACTAGCGATAAAAGCCGGGGAGCTGTTTTTT. Protein product: CASSSLGLAIKAGELFF.